Shown below are 21 T cell receptor beta chains from a single sample sequenced in a study of blood T cell repertoires in COVID-19. This table comes from immunoSEQ multiplex PCR, and its TCRdb copy is limited to in-frame clones, with some not included. The sample holds over 45,000 clones, about 76% seen once. The sample comprised peripheral blood. The receptor set was obtained from a human donor with active or convalescent COVID-19. The donor label of this sample is uncertain.

The chain couples TRBV21-1 to TRBJ2-3; no DNA check was done on the table's D call, TRBD2. TRBV21-1 is reported as a pseudogene. This CDR3 region has 17 residues. CDR3 loop: CASSKKSGRASTDTQYF. In DNA, the CDR3 is TGTGCCAGCAGCAAAAAAAGCGGGAGAGCTAGCACAGATACGCAGTATTTT.

The CDR3 DNA follows: TGTGCCTGCTCGGGACTAGCTTTCTATGAGCAGTTCTTC. The encoded protein is CACSGLAFYEQFF. The rearrangement uses TRBV30 and TRBJ2-1; 9 bases line up with TRBD2. Germline V gene lookup returns CDR1 GTSNPN and CDR2 SVGIG (reference sequence). Germline trimming cut 6 bases from V and 8 bases from J; bases unmatched to any gene: 8. The CDR3 consists of 13 residues.

This CDR3 is CASSRARTGDYGYTF. CDR3 DNA: TGTGCCAGCAGCCGAGCGAGGACAGGGGACTATGGCTACACCTTC. J is TRBJ1-2 and V is TRBV14, with 9 bases lining up with TRBD1. CDR1 and CDR2 from the germline V gene are SGHDN and FVKESK. This CDR3 is 15 amino acids long. Losses at the gene ends were 4 bases for V and 3 bases for J; bases not matched to a gene: 6. The entire variable domain, with the rest obtained from reference TRBV14 and TRBJ1-2, is as follows: EAGVTQFPSHSVIEKGQTVTLRCDPISGHDNLYWYRRVMGKEIKFLLHFVKESKQDESGMPNNRFLAERTGGTYSTLKVQPAELEDSGVYFCASSRARTGDYGYTFGSGTRLTVV.

This clone was seen only once. CDR3 DNA sequence: TGCGCCAGCAGCCCGAGCTCCGGGACAGGGCGTGAAAAACTGTTTTTT. The encoded protein is CASSPSSGTGREKLFF. The J gene is TRBJ1-4, the V gene TRBV5-1; 9 bases agree with TRBD1. Germline trimming cut 4 bases from V and 7 bases from J; bases unmatched to any gene: 11. Germline V gene lookup returns CDR1 SGHRS and CDR2 YFSETQ. The CDR3 is 16 amino acids.

The chain recombines TRBV4-3 with TRBJ1-4, with TRBD1 matching over 10 bases. Unmatched junction bases numbered 12, after V lost 2 bases and J lost 3 bases. There are 19 residues in the CDR3. The germline gives CDR1 LGHNA, CDR2 YSLEER. This CDR3 is CASSQRQGAFVGPNEKLFF. DNA for the CDR3: TGCGCCAGCAGCCAACGACAGGGGGCTTTCGTCGGGCCTAATGAAAAACTGTTTTTT.

The chain carries TRBV6-1 and TRBJ1-5; the match to TRBD1 covers 8 bases. After removal of 3 bases from V and 2 bases from J, the junction contained 0 bases not matched to a gene. The germline gives CDR1 MNHNS, CDR2 SASEGT. CDR3 length: 14 amino acids. CDR3 in amino acids: CASSETGGNQPQHF. The CDR3 DNA sequence: TGTGCCAGCAGTGAGACAGGGGGCAATCAGCCCCAGCATTTT.

The chain uses TRBV6-5 and TRBJ1-5, with a possible D match to TRBD1 (6 bases). There are 14 residues in the CDR3. Germline loops: CDR1 MNHEY, CDR2 SVGAGI. Trimming took 7 bases from V and 11 from J, leaving 21 bases between them. CDR3 sequence (DNA): TGTGCCAGCACCGGACAGATGTACTCGAACGCCCAGCATTTT. As protein: CASTGQMYSNAQHF.

V gene TRBV11-3 combines with J gene TRBJ1-3; D uncertain. Per the germline V gene, CDR1 is SGHNT and CDR2 is YENEEA. The CDR3 covers 15 residues. Trimming pared 2 bases from V and 2 bases from J, leaving 10 bases between. The CDR3 is CASSLFWAPGNTIYF. The DNA for the CDR3 is TGTGCCAGCAGCTTATTTTGGGCGCCTGGAAACACCATATATTTT. Together with reference TRBV11-3 and TRBJ1-3, the CDR3 gives the full variable domain: EAGVVQSPRYKIIEKKQPVAFWCNPISGHNTLYWYLQNLGQGPELLIRYENEEAVDDSQLPKDRFSAERLKGVDSTLKIQPAELGDSAVYLCASSLFWAPGNTIYFGEGSWLTVV.

V usage is TRBV7-2 and J usage is TRBJ2-1, with a possible D match to TRBD2 (5 bases). Germline CDR1 is SGHTA and CDR2 is FQGNSA. V lost 3 bases and J lost 2, with 11 bases in between. The CDR3 runs 15 residues. For the CDR3, the DNA is TGTGCCAGCAGCTTGGGTAGCGAGCCCTACAATGAGCAGTTCTTC. This gives the protein CASSLGSEPYNEQFF.

This sequence joins TRBV19 and TRBJ2-3; no reliable D call. Germline V gives CDR1 LNHDA, CDR2 SQIVND (reference sequence). This CDR3 region has 14 residues. V was cut by 9 bases and J by 2 bases, with 15 bases left in between. Here the CDR3 DNA reads TGTGCCAGCCACGCAATGGCGGACACAGATACGCAGTATTTT. Protein product: CASHAMADTDTQYF.

This sequence joins TRBV10-3 and TRBJ2-3, with 8 bases identical to TRBD1. The CDR3 spans 18 residues. After removal of 3 bases from V and 2 bases from J, the junction contained 13 bases not matched to a gene. Germline V gene data show CDR1 as ENHRY and CDR2 as SYGVKD. The CDR3 sequence is CAISDRTGRGGSTDTQYF. CDR3 in DNA: TGTGCCATCAGTGACAGGACAGGGAGAGGGGGGTCCACAGATACGCAGTATTTT.

The chain uses TRBV19 and TRBJ1-1; D not resolved. Germline loops: CDR1 LNHDA, CDR2 SQIVND (reference sequence). V was trimmed by 1 base and J by 6 bases, leaving 12 bases between them. The CDR3 runs 14 residues. CDR3 bases: TGTGCCAGTAGTATAGGGTCGGGTCGGGCTGAAGCTTTCTTT. This gives the protein CASSIGSGRAEAFF.

This clone was seen a few times. The chain uses TRBV19 and TRBJ2-7; D might be TRBD2 (5 bases). The CDR3 sequence is 14 residues long. Trimming removed 9 bases at V and 0 bases at J, with 15 bases between. Germline V lookup: CDR1 LNHDA, CDR2 SQIVND (reference sequence). The CDR3, as DNA: TGTGCCAGCTCGGACTGGAAGAGCTCCTACGAGCAGTACTTC. The encoded protein is CASSDWKSSYEQYF.

The chain couples TRBV10-3 to TRBJ1-2; D is perhaps TRBD1 (5 bases). Trimming left V 8 bases short and J 7 bases short, with 17 bases between. Germline CDR1 is ENHRY and CDR2 is SYGVKD. The CDR3 loop spans 13 amino acids. As DNA, the CDR3 is TGTGCCATCGGTGTGGAAGTGGGGCCTGGCTACACCTTC. Translated: CAIGVEVGPGYTF.

This chain links TRBV4-3 with TRBJ1-1; no firm D call. V lost 4 bases to trimming and J lost 0 bases, with 21 bases between them. The germline V gene encodes CDR1 LGHNA and CDR2 YSLEER. There are 18 residues in the CDR3. The CDR3 here is CASSRSPEGAALNTEAFF. The CDR3 coding sequence is TGCGCCAGCAGCCGGTCTCCGGAGGGCGCGGCCCTGAACACTGAAGCTTTCTTT.

CDR3 in DNA: TGTGCCATCCGAGGGCCCCCCCGAGCGGGAGCACTAACAGATACGCAGTATTTT. Translation: CAIRGPPRAGALTDTQYF. The chain couples TRBV10-3 to TRBJ2-3, with 8 bases fitting TRBD2. V dropped 8 bases and J dropped 3; count of bases not matched to a gene: 19. The V gene's germline CDR1 is ENHRY and CDR2 SYGVKD. This CDR3 is built from 18 residues.

This clone has more than one count but fewer than ten. The chain links TRBV7-7 to TRBJ2-7; 9 nucleotides match TRBD1. Germline V gene lookup returns CDR1 SSHAT and CDR2 FNYEAQ (reference sequence). Trimming cost V 1 base and J 5 bases; bases outside gene matches: 0. This CDR3 has 13 residues. This chain's CDR3 is CASSLGQGDEQYF. The CDR3 coding sequence is TGTGCCAGCAGCTTAGGACAGGGGGACGAGCAGTACTTC.

V and J are TRBV7-3 and TRBJ2-5; 8 nucleotides line up with TRBD1. This CDR3 is built from 17 residues. V trimming: 5 bases; J trimming: 1 base; junction bases outside the gene matches: 12. In germline, CDR1 is SGHTA, CDR2 FQGTGA. The DNA for the CDR3 is TGTGCCAGCAGCCCTTGGGAACGGACAGGGACCCAAGAGACCCAGTACTTC. Residues: CASSPWERTGTQETQYF.

This chain links TRBV4-2 with TRBJ1-5, with D unresolved. V lost 10 bases, J lost 4 bases, and 14 bases lay in between. The length of the CDR3 is 13 residues. Per the germline V gene, CDR1 is LGHNA and CDR2 is YNFKEQ. In DNA form, the CDR3 reads TGTGCCAACCGATCTAGAGAAAATCAGCCCCAGCATTTT. Translation gives CANRSRENQPQHF.

The chain links TRBV2 to TRBJ1-2; D possibly corresponds to TRBD1 (5 bases). V was pared by 2 bases and J by 0 bases, with 10 bases between. Per germline, CDR1 SNHLY and CDR2 FYNNEI. This CDR3 comprises 15 residues. CDR3: CASSEFATANYGYTF. DNA of the CDR3: TGTGCCAGCAGTGAATTTGCGACAGCTAACTATGGCTACACCTTC. The entire variable domain, with the rest obtained from reference TRBV2 and TRBJ1-2, is as follows: EPEVTQTPSHQVTQMGQEVILRCVPISNHLYFYWYRQILGQKVEFLVSFYNNEISEKSEIFDDQFSVERPDGSNFTLKIRSTKLEDSAMYFCASSEFATANYGYTFGSGTRLTVV.

The chain carries TRBV4-1 and TRBJ1-2; D gene unclear. There are 13 residues in the CDR3. Germline-derived CDR1 and CDR2 are MGHRA and YSYEKL. The V end lost 6 bases, the J end lost 8 bases, and 16 bases lay between the germline ends. The CDR3 here is CASSSQRPGGYTF. The CDR3 region has the DNA TGCGCCAGCAGTTCTCAACGGCCGGGGGGCTACACCTTC.